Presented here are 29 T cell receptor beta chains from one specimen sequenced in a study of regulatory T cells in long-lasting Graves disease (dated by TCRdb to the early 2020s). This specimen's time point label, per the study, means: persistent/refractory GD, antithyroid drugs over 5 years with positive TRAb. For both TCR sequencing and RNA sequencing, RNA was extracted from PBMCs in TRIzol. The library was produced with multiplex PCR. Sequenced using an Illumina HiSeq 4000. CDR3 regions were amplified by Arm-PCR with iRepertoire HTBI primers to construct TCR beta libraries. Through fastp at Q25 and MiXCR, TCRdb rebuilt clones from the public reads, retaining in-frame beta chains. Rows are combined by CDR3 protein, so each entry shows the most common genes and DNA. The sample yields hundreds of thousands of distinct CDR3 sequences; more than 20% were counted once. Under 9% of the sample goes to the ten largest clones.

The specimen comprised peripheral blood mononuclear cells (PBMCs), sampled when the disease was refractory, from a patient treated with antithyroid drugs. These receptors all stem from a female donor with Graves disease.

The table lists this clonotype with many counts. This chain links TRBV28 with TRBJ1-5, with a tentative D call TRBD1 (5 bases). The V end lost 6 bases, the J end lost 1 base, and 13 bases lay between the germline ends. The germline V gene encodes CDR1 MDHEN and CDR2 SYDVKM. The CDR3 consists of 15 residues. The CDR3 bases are TGTGCCAGCAGGCAACAGGCGGGAAGCAATCAGCCCCAGCATTTT. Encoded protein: CASRQQAGSNQPQHF.

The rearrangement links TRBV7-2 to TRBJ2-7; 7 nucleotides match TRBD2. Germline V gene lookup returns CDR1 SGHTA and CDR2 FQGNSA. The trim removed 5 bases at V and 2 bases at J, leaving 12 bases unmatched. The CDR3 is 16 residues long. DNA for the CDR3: TGTGCCAGCAGCGGGCCGGGACTAACAAGACCCTACGAGCAGTACTTC. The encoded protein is CASSGPGLTRPYEQYF.

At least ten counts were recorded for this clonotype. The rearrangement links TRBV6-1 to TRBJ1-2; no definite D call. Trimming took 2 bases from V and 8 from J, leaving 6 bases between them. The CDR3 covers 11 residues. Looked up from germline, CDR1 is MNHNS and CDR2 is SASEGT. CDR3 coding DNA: TGTGCCAGCAGTGAATATGGGGGCTACACCTTC. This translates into CASSEYGGYTF.

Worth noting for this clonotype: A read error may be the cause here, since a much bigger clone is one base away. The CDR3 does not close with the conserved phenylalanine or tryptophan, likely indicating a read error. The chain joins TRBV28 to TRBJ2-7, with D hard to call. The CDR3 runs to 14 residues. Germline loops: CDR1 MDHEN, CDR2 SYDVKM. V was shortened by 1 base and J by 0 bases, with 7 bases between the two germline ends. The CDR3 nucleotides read TGTGCCAGCAGTTTATCAGTGAGCTCCTACGAGCAGTACTCC. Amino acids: CASSLSVSSYEQYS.

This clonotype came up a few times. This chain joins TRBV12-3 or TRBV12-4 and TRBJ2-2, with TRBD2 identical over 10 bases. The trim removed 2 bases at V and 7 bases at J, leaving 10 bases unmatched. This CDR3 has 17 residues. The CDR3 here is CASSLMGAGGLSGELFF. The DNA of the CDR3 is TGTGCCAGCAGTTTAATGGGAGCGGGAGGGCTTAGCGGGGAGCTGTTTTTT.

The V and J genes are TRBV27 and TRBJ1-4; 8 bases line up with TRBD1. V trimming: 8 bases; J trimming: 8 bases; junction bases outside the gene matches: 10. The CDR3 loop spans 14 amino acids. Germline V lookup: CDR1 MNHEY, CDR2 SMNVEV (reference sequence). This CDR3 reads CASARTGLREKLFF. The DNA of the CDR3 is TGTGCCAGCGCCCGGACAGGGTTGCGCGAAAAACTGTTTTTT.

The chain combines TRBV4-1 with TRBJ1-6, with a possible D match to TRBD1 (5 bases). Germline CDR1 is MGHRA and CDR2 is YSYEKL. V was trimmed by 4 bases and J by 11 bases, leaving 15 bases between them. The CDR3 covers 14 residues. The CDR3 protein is CASSPGPLTAPLHF. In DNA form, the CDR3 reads TGCGCCAGCAGCCCGGGACCCCTTACGGCACCCCTCCACTTT.

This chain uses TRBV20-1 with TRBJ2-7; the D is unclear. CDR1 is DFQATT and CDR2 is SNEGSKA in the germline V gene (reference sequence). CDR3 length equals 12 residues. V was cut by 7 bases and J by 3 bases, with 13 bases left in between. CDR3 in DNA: TGCAGTGGGTTAGGCCCAAACTACGAGCAGTACTTC. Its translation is CSGLGPNYEQYF.

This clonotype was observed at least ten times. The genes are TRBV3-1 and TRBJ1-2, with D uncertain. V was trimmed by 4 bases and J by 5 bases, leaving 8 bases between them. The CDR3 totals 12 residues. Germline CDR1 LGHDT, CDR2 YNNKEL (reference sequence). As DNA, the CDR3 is TGTGCCAGCAGCCCCAGTGGATATGGCTACACCTTC. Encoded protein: CASSPSGYGYTF.

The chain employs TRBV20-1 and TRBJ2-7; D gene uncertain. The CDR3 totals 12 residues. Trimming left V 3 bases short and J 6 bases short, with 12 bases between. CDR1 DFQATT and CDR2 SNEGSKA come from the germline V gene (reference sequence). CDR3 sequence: CSASLSAGEQYF. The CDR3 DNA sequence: TGCAGTGCTAGTTTATCAGCCGGCGAGCAGTACTTC.

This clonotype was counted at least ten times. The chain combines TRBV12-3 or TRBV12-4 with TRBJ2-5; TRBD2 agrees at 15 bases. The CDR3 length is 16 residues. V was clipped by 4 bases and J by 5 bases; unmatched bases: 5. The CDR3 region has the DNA TGTGCCAGCAGTTGGTCCGGGACTAGCGGGAGGGAGACCCAGTACTTC. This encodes CASSWSGTSGRETQYF.

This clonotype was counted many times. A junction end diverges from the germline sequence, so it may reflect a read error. The CDR3 spells CASSLASSLGF. The CDR3 nucleotides are TGTGCCAGCAGTTTGGCGAGCTCCCTAGGCTTT. The chain uses TRBV12-3 or TRBV12-4 and TRBJ1-3; D call uncertain. The CDR3 contains 11 residues.

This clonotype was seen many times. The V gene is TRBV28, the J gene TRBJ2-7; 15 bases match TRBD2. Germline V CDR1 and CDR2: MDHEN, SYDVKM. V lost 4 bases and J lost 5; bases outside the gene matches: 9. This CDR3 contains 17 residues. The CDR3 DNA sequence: TGTGCCAGCAGTTCGGGACTAGCGGGAGGAAATGGCGACGAGCAGTACTTC. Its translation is CASSSGLAGGNGDEQYF. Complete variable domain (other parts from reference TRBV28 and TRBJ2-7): DVKVTQSSRYLVKRTGEKVFLECVQDMDHENMFWYRQDPGLGLRLIYFSYDVKMKEKGDIPEGYSVSREKKERFSLILESASTNQTSMYLCASSSGLAGGNGDEQYFGPGTRLTVT.

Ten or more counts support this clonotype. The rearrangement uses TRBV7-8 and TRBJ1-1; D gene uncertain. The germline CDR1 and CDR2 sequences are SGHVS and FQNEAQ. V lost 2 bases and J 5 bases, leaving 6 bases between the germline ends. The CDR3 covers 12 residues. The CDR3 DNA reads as TGTGCCAGCAGCTTACTGGTGACTGAAGCTTTCTTT. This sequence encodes CASSLLVTEAFF.

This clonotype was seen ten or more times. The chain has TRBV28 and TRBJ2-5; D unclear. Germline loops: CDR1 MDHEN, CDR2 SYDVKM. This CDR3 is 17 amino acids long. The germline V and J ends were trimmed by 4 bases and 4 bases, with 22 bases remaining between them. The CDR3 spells CASSSLRTRGPTETQYF. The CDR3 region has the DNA TGTGCCAGCAGTTCCCTTCGGACCCGTGGCCCGACAGAGACCCAGTACTTC.

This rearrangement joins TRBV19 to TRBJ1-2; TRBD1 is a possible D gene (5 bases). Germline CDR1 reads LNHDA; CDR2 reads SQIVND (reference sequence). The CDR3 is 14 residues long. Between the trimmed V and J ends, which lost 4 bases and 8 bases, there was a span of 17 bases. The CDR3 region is CASSNVEGRRGYTF. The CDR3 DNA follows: TGTGCCAGTAGTAACGTGGAGGGACGGCGGGGCTACACCTTC.

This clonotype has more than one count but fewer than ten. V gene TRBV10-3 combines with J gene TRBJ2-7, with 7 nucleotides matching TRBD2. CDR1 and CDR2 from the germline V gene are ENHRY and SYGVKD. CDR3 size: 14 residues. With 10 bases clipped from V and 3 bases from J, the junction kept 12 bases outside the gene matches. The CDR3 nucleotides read TGTGCCACCTGGGAGGGGCCCGTCGACTACGAGCAGTACTTC. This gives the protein CATWEGPVDYEQYF.

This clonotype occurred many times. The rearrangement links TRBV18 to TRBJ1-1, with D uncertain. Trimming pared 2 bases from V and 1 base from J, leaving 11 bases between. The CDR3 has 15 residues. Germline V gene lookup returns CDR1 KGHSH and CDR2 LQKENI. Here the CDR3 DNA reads TGTGCCAGCTCACCAGACCCCGGTAAGAACACTGAAGCTTTCTTT. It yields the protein CASSPDPGKNTEAFF.

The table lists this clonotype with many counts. This CDR3 is CASSLGQSSGNTIYF. Here the CDR3 DNA reads TGTGCCAGCAGCTTAGGACAGAGCTCTGGAAACACCATATATTTT. J is TRBJ1-3 and V is TRBV7-2, with D possibly matching TRBD1 (5 bases). Germline V gene sequence: CDR1 SGHTA, CDR2 FQGNSA. This CDR3 comprises 15 residues. V gave up 1 base and J gave up 0 bases, with 7 bases separating them.

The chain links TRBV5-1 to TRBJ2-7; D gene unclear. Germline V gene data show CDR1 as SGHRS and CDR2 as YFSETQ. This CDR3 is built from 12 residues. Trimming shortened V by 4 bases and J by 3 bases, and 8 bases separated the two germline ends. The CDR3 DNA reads TGCGCCAGCAGCGCAGACTTCTACGAGCAGTACTTC. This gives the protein CASSADFYEQYF.

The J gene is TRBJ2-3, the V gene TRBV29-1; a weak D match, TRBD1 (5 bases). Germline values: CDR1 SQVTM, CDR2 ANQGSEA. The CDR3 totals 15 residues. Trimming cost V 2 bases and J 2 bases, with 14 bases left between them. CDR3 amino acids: CSVEHGRENTDTQYF. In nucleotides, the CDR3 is TGCAGCGTTGAACATGGCAGGGAAAACACAGATACGCAGTATTTT.

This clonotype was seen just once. For the CDR3, the DNA is TGTGCCAGCAGTTCGGGACTAGCGGGAGGCTTACAGGACAATGAGCAGTTCTTC. Protein sequence: CASSSGLAGGLQDNEQFF. The chain carries TRBV6-2 or TRBV6-3 and TRBJ2-1; 15 bases match TRBD2. From germline, CDR1 is MNHEY and CDR2 SVGEGT. This CDR3 contains 18 residues. V lost 4 bases to trimming and J lost 5 bases; unmatched junction nucleotides: 9.

CDR3 DNA: TGTGCCAGCAGTGACTGGAGGGCGGGCTACACCTTC. This encodes CASSDWRAGYTF. This chain joins TRBV6-4 and TRBJ1-2, with no clear D. The germline gives CDR1 MRHNA, CDR2 SNTAGT. This CDR3 spans 12 amino acids. Between the trimmed V and J ends, which lost 1 base and 8 bases, there was a span of 8 bases.

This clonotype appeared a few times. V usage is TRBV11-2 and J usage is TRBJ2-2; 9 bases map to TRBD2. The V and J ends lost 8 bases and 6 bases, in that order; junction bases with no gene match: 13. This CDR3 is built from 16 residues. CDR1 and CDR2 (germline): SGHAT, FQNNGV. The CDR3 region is CASSSGLAGFPGELFF. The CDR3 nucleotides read TGTGCCAGCTCTTCGGGCCTAGCGGGATTCCCCGGGGAGCTGTTTTTT.

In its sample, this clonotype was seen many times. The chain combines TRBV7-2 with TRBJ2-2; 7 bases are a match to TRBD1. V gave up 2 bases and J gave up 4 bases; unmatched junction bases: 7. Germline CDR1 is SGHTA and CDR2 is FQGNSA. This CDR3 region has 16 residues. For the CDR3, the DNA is TGTGCCAGCAGCTTAAATCCGGGACAGCTCACCGGGGAGCTGTTTTTT. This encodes CASSLNPGQLTGELFF.

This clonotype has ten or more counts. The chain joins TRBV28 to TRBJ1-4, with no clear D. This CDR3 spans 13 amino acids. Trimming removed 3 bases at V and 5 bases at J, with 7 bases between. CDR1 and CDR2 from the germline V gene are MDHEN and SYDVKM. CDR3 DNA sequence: TGTGCCAGCAGTTTGGGCTCAAATGAAAAACTGTTTTTT. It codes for CASSLGSNEKLFF.

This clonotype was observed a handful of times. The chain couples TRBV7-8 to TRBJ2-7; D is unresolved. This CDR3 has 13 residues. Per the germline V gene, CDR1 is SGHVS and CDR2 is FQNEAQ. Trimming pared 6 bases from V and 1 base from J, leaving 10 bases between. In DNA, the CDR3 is TGTGCCAGCAGACCTACAGATTCCTACGAGCAGTACTTC. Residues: CASRPTDSYEQYF.

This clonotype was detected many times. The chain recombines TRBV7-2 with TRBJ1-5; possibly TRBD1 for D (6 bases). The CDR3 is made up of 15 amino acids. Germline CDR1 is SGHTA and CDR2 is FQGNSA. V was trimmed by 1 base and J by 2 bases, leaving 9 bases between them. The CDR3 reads CASSLDSGGNQPQHF. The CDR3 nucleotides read TGTGCCAGCAGCTTAGATTCAGGGGGCAATCAGCCCCAGCATTTT.

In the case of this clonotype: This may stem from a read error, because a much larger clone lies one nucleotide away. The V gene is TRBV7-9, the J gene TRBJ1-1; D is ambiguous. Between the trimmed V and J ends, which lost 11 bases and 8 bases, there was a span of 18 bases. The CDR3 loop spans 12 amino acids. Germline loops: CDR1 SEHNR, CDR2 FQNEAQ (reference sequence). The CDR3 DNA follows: TGTGCCGGCAAATCGACCCACCAAGAAGCTTTCTTT. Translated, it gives CAGKSTHQEAFF.